This record concerns one T cell receptor (beta chain) sequence. These data belong to a study of control samples from healthy donors and cancer patients. The CDR3 runs to 14 residues. The germline CDR1 and CDR2 sequences are MNHEY and SMNVEV (reference sequence). The V gene end was trimmed by 6 bases and the J gene end by 8 bases; junction bases not matched to a gene: 10. Profiling relied on immunoSEQ multiplex PCR, and the TCRdb table lists in-frame clones only, not all of them. This sample has roughly 70,000 clones, with about 87% found just once. Sequencing was performed on blood. The V call is TRBV27, the J call TRBJ1-2, with 9 bases identical to TRBD1. This receptor was identified in a man between 50 and 59 years old in good health. The CDR3: CASRPTGQGRGYTF. The CDR3 region has the DNA TGTGCCAGCAGACCAACGGGACAGGGTAGGGGCTACACCTTC.